The present entry profiles one T cell receptor beta chain with its context. Other DNA sequences in the same sample also yield this CDR3. The assay was immunoSEQ multiplex PCR, and TCRdb's table has in-frame clones only and misses some. The sample lists roughly 270,000 clones; 85% were seen once. These data are taken from a study of blood T cell repertoires in COVID-19. The sequenced material came from PBMCs or T cells enriched from blood (not recorded which). The origin of this receptor is a woman in her fifties or sixties who had recovered from COVID-19.

CDR3 residues: CASSLLGGGNTGELFF. DNA for the CDR3: TGTGCCAGCAGTCTCCTGGGGGGAGGGAACACCGGGGAGCTGTTTTTT. The genes are TRBV5-4 and TRBJ2-2; D is perhaps TRBD2 (6 bases). With 5 bases removed from V and 1 base from J, the gap between germline ends came to 15 bases. The CDR3 loop spans 16 amino acids. From germline, CDR1 is SGHNT and CDR2 YYREEE (reference sequence). The full variable domain, in which reference TRBV5-4 and TRBJ2-2 provide the parts outside the CDR3, is ETGVTQSPTHLIKTRGQQVTLRCSSQSGHNTVSWYQQALGQGPQFIFQYYREEENGRGNFPPRFSGLQFPNYSSELNVNALELDDSALYLCASSLLGGGNTGELFFGEGSRLTVL.